This T cell receptor beta chain was observed in a study of OX40 agonist ivuxolimab in advanced cancers. On the study more broadly: Treatment of patients was with ivuxolimab, an agonistic anti-OX40 (CD134) antibody. Cancers in dose escalation were hepatocellular, melanoma, renal cell and head and neck.

The study sampled blood at baseline, cycle 4 day 1, and cycle 7 day 1. A note on this clone: Relative to the germline gene, one junction end is altered; a read error may explain this.

The assay was immunoSEQ multiplex PCR, and TCRdb's table has in-frame clones only and misses some. The sample has about 58,000 clones; less than 90% are singletons. The receptor's source is an adult with an advanced solid tumor such as melanoma, head and neck, liver or kidney cancer. The specimen comprised CD4+ or CD8+ T cells sorted from blood, sampled in a trial of the OX40 agonist ivuxolimab.

CDR3: CSAGTGANYSYTF. CDR3 bases: TGCAGCGCAGGGACAGGGGCTAACTATAGCTACACCTTC. The chain employs TRBV29-1 and TRBJ1-2; 10 bases align to TRBD1. Germline V gene data show CDR1 as SQVTM and CDR2 as ANQGSEA. The CDR3 runs to 13 residues.